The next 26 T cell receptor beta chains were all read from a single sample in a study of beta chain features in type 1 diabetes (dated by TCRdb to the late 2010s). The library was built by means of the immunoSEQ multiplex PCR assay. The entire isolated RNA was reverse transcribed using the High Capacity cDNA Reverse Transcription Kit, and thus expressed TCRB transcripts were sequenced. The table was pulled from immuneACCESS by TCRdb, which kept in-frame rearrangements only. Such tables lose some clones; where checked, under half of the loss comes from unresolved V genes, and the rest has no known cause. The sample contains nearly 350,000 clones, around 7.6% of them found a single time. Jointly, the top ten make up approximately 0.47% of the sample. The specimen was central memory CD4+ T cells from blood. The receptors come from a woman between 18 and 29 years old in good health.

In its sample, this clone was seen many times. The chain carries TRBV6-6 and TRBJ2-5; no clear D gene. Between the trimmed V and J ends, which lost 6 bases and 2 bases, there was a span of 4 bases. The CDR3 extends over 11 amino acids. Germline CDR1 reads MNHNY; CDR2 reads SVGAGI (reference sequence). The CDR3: CASSIQETQYF. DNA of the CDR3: TGTGCCAGCAGCATACAAGAGACCCAGTACTTC.

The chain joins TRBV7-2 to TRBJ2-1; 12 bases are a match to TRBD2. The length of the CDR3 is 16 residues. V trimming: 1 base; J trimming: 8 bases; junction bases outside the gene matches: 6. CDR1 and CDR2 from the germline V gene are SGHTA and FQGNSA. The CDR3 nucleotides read TGTGCCAGCAGCTTAGTGGGGGCTAGCGGGAGGGATGAGCAGTTCTTC. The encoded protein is CASSLVGASGRDEQFF.

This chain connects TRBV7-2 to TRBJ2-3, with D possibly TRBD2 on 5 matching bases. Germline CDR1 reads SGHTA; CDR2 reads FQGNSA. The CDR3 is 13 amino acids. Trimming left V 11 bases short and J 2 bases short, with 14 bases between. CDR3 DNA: TGTGCCTCGCGAGGGCAGATCACAGATACGCAGTATTTT. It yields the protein CASRGQITDTQYF.

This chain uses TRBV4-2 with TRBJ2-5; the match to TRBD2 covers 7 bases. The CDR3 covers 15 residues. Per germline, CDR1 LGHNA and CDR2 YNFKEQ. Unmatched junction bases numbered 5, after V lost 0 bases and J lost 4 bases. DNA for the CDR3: TGTGCCAGCAGCCAAGATCATCGCGGGAGAGAGACCCAGTACTTC. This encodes CASSQDHRGRETQYF.

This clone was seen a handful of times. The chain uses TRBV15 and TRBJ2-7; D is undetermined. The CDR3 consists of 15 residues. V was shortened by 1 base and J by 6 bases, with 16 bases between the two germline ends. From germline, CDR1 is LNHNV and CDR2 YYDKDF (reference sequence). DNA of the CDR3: TGTGCCACCAGCAGAGCGGGCGGAGCCGTCGCCGAGCAGTACTTC. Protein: CATSRAGGAVAEQYF. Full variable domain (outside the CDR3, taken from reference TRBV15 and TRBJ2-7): DAMVIQNPRYQVTQFGKPVTLSCSQTLNHNVMYWYQQKSSQAPKLLFHYYDKDFNNEADTPDNFQSRRPNTSFCFLDIRSPGLGDTAMYLCATSRAGGAVAEQYFGPGTRLTVT.

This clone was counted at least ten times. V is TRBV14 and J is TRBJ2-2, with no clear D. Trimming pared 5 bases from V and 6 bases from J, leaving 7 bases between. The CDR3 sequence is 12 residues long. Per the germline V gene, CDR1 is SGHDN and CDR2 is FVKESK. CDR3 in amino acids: CASSYISGELFF. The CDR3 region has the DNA TGTGCCAGCAGCTACATATCCGGGGAGCTGTTTTTT.

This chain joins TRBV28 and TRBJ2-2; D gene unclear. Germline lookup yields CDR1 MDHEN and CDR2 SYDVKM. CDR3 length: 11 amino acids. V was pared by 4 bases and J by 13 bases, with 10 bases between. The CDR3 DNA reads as TGTGCCAGCAGTTCCCGGGTCGGGCTGTTTTTT. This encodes CASSSRVGLFF.

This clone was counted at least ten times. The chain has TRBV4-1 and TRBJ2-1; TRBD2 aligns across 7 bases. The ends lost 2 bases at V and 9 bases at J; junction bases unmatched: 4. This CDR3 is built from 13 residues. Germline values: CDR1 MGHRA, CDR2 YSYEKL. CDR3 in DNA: TGCGCCAGCAGCCAAACTATAGCGGGTGAGCAGTTCTTC. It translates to CASSQTIAGEQFF.

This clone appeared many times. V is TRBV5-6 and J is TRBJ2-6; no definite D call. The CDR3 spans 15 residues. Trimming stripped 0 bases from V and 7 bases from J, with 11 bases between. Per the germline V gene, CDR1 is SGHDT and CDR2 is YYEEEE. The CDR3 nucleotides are TGTGCCAGCAGCTTGGACGCTGTGAGAGCCAACGTCCTGACTTTC. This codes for CASSLDAVRANVLTF.

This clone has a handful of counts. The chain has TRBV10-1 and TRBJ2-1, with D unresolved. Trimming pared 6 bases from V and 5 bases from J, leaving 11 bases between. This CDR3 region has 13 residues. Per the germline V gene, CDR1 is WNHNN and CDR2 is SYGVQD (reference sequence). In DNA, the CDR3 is TGCGCCAGCAGCCGCGGTGGCGACAATGAGCAGTTCTTC. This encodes CASSRGGDNEQFF.

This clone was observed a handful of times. The CDR3 sequence: CASSLSGQGTDTQYF. CDR3 nucleotides: TGTGCCAGCAGCTTATCCGGACAGGGCACAGATACGCAGTATTTT. The J gene is TRBJ2-3, the V gene TRBV5-4; 7 bases fit TRBD1. Looked up from germline, CDR1 is SGHNT and CDR2 is YYREEE (reference sequence). The junction had 4 bases not matched to a gene; V was cut back by 2 bases and J by 1 base. The CDR3 spans 15 residues.

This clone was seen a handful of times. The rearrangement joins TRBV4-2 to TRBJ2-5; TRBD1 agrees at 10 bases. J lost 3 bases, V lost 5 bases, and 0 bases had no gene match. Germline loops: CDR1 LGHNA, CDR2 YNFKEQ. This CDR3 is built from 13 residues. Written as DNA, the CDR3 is TGTGCCAGCAGCGGACAGGGGGAAGAGACCCAGTACTTC. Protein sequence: CASSGQGEETQYF.

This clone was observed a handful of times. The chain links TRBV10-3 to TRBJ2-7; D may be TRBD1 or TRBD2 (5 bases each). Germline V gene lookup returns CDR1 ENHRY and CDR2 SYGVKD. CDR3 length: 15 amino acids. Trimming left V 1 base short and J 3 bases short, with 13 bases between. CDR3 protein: CAISELGDLIYEQYF. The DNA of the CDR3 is TGTGCCATCAGTGAGTTGGGGGATTTGATCTACGAGCAGTACTTC.

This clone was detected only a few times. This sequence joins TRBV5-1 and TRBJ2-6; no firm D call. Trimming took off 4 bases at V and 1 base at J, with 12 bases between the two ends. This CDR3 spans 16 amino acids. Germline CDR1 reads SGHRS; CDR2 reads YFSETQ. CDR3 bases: TGCGCCAGCAGCGACTCAACAGTGTCTGGGGCCAACGTCCTGACTTTC. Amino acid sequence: CASSDSTVSGANVLTF.

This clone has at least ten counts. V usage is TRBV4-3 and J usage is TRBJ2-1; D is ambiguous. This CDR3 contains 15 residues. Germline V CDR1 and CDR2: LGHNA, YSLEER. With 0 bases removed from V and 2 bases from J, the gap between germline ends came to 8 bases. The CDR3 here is CASSQDDPAYNEQFF. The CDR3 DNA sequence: TGCGCCAGCAGCCAAGATGATCCCGCCTACAATGAGCAGTTCTTC.

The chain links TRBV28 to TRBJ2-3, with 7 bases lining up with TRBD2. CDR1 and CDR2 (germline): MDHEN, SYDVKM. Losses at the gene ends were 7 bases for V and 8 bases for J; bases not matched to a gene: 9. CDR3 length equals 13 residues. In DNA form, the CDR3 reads TGTGCCAGCACCACGAGCGGGACTGGTACGCAGTATTTT. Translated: CASTTSGTGTQYF.

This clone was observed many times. As DNA, the CDR3 is TGCGCCAGCAGTTTCCAGGTCTACAATGAGCAGTTCTTC. This sequence encodes CASSFQVYNEQFF. The rearrangement joins TRBV5-1 to TRBJ2-1; no definite D call. CDR3 length: 13 residues. V gave up 5 bases and J gave up 3 bases, with 9 bases separating them. Germline lookup yields CDR1 SGHRS and CDR2 YFSETQ.

CDR3 amino acids: CASSLADWLDSQETQYF. The CDR3 DNA reads TGTGCCAGCAGCTTAGCGGACTGGCTGGATTCGCAAGAGACCCAGTACTTC. J is TRBJ2-5 and V is TRBV7-9, with D perhaps TRBD2 (5 bases). This CDR3 has 17 residues. Germline V lookup: CDR1 SEHNR, CDR2 FQNEAQ (reference sequence). Trimming shortened V by 0 bases and J by 2 bases, and 16 bases separated the two germline ends.

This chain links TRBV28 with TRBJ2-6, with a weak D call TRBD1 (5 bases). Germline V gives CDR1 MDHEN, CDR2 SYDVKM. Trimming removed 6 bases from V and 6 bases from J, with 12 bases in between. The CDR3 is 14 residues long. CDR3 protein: CASRETGSANVLTF. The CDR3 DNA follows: TGTGCCAGCAGAGAAACAGGATCGGCCAACGTCCTGACTTTC.

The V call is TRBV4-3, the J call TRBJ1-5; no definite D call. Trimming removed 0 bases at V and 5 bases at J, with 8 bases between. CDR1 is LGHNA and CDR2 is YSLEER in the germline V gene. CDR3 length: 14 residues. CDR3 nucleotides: TGCGCCAGCAGCCAAGACATAAGCTATCAGCCCCAGCATTTT. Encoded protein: CASSQDISYQPQHF.

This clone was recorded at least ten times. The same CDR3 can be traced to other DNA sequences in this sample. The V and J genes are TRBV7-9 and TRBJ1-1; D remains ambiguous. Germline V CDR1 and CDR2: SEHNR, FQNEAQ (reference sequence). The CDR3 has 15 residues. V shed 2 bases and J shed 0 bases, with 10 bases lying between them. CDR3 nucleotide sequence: TGTGCCAGCAGCTTAAGGAGAGGGTTGAACACTGAAGCTTTCTTT. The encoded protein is CASSLRRGLNTEAFF.

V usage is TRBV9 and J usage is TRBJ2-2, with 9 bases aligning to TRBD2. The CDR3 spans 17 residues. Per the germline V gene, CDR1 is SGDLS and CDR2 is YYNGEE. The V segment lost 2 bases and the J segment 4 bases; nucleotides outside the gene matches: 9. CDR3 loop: CASSVRPAGGGTGELFF. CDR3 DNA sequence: TGTGCCAGCAGCGTTAGGCCAGCGGGAGGTGGCACCGGGGAGCTGTTTTTT.

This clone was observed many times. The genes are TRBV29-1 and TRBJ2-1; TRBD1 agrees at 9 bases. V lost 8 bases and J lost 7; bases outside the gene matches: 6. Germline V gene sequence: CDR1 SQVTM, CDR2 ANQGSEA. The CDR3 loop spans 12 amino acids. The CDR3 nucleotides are TGCAGCCTTAACAGGGGGCTTAATGAGCAGTTCTTC. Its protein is CSLNRGLNEQFF.

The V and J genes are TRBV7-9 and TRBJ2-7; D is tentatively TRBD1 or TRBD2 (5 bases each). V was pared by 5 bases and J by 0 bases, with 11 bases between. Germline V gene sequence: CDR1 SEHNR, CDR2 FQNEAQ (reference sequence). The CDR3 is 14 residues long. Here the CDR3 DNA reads TGTGCCAGCAGCGAGGGACCGTACTCCTACGAGCAGTACTTC. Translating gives CASSEGPYSYEQYF.

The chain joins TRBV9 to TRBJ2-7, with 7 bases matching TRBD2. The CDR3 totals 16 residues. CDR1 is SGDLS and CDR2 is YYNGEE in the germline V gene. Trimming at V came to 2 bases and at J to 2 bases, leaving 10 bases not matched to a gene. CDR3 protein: CASSVGPGLQTYEQYF. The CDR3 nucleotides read TGTGCCAGCAGCGTCGGACCGGGACTACAAACCTACGAGCAGTACTTC.

The CDR3, as DNA: TGTGCCAGCAGCCATCGACAGGGGAAGGGCTATGGCTACACCTTC. It is translated as CASSHRQGKGYGYTF. The V call is TRBV5-4, the J call TRBJ1-2; 8 bases line up with TRBD1. CDR1 is SGHNT, CDR2 YYREEE, per germline (reference sequence). The trim removed 4 bases at V and 4 bases at J, leaving 9 bases unmatched. This CDR3 is built from 15 residues.